The TCR beta chain under discussion was sequenced for a study of OX40 agonist ivuxolimab in advanced cancers. This table comes from immunoSEQ multiplex PCR, and its TCRdb copy is limited to in-frame clones, with some not included. The table records about 58,000 clones, around 86% of them present only once. This TCR derives from an adult with an advanced solid tumor such as melanoma, head and neck, liver or kidney cancer. The source was CD4+ or CD8+ T cells sorted from blood, collected in a trial of the OX40 agonist ivuxolimab.

The CDR3 region has the DNA TGTGCCAGCAGTTTATATGGGACAGGGAAGACCACCATATATTTT. This gives the protein CASSLYGTGKTTIYF. This chain links TRBV28 with TRBJ1-3; TRBD1 agrees at 9 bases. Germline CDR1 reads MDHEN; CDR2 reads SYDVKM. V lost 1 base, J lost 9 bases, and 7 bases stayed unmatched. The CDR3 spans 15 residues.